This TCR beta chain emerged from a study of T cells in women clearing cervical HPV infection. Study-wide background: Cases' blood sampling followed lesion detection by median about 150 days (90 to 200).

Method: immunoSEQ multiplex PCR; TCRdb's copy keeps in-frame clones and lacks some. The ten most abundant clones cover roughly a tenth of a sample with about 16,000 clones. Study conclusions and caveats: Each sample's T-cell count was unknown, possibly confounding richness. CIN3+ cases had significantly higher TCR repertoire richness than controls, but evenness did not differ.

J gave up 1 base and V 6 bases, and 3 bases lay outside the gene matches. The CDR3 is made up of 15 amino acids. CDR1 and CDR2 (germline): SNHLY, FYNNEI. Of note for this clone: Its antigen is currently unknown. The read ends 3 residues before the CDR3 terminus; that terminus is restored from the germline J gene.

The receptor's source is a woman between 18 and 75 years old with a cervical HPV16 infection that either progressed to CIN3+ or cleared (not recorded which). The source material was blood buffy coat. This rearrangement joins TRBV2 to TRBJ1-1, with 12 bases matching TRBD1. The covered CDR3 bases are TGTGCCAGCAGGGGACAGGGGGCTGGGAACACTGAA. It is translated as CASRGQGAGNTE. The entire CDR3 protein reads CASRGQGAGNTEAFF.